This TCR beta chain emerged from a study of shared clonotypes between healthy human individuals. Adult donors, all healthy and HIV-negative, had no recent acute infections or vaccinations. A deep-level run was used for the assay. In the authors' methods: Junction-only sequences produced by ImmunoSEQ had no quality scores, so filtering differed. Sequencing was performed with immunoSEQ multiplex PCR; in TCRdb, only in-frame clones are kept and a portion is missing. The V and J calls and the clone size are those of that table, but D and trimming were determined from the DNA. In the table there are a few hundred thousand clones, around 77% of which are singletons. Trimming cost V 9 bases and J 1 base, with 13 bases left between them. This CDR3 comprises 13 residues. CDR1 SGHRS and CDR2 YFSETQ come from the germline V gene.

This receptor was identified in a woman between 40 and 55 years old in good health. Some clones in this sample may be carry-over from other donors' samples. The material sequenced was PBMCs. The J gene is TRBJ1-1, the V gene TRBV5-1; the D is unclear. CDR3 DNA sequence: TGCGCCACCGCGTCCCACGGGAACACTGAAGCTTTCTTT. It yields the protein CATASHGNTEAFF. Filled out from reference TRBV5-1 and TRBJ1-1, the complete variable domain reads KAGVTQTPRYLIKTRGQQVTLSCSPISGHRSVSWYQQTPGQGLQFLFEYFSETQRNKGNFPGRFSGRQFSNSRSEMNVSTLELGDSALYLCATASHGNTEAFFGQGTRLTVV.